This T cell receptor beta chain was obtained from a study of cytomegalovirus exposure and HLA in healthy donors. Germline V lookup: CDR1 ENHRY, CDR2 SYGVKD. The V gene lost 8 bases and the J gene lost 0 bases, with 16 bases spanning the gap. This CDR3 comprises 15 residues. Some clones are missing from TCRdb's copy, which holds only in-frame ones; the method was immunoSEQ multiplex PCR. This table has tens of thousands of clones, approximately 92% appearing once. As concerns this clone: The antigen is not known.

Study-wide points: Through in vitro validation, three CMV-associated chains were shown to be specific for CMV antigens.

The chain employs TRBV10-3 and TRBJ1-1; TRBD1 might be the D (5 bases). Sequencing was done on a sample of PBMCs. This TCR was sampled from a man aged 18 to 29 in good health and CMV-seronegative. The CDR3 coding sequence is TGTGCCATCCGGGAGGAGGGACGCTTGAACACTGAAGCTTTCTTT. The encoded protein is CAIREEGRLNTEAFF.